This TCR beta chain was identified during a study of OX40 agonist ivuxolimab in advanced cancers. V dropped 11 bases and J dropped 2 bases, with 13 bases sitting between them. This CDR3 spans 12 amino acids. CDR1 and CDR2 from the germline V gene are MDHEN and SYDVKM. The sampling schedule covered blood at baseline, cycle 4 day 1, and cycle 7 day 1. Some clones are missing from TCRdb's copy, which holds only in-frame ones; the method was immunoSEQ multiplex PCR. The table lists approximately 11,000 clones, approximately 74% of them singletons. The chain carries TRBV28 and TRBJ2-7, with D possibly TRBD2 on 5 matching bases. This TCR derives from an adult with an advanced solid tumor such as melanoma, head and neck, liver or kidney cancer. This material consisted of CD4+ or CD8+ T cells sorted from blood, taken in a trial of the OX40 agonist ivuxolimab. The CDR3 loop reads CASRGLTYEQYF. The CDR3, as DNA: TGTGCCTCACGAGGGCTTACCTACGAGCAGTACTTC.